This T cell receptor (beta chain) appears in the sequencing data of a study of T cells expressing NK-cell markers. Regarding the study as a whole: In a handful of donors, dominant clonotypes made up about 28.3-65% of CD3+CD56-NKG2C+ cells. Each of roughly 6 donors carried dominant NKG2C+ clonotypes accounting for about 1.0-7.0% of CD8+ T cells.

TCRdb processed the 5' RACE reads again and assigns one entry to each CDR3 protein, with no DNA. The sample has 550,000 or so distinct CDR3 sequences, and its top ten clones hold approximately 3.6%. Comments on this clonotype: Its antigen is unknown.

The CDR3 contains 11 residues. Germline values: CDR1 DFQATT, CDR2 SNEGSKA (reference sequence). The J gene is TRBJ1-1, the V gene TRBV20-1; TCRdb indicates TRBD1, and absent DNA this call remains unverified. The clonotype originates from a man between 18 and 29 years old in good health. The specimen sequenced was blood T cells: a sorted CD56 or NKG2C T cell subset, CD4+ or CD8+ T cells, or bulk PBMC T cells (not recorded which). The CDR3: CSAPWERVAFF.